Here is one TCR beta chain with its context. No antigen is known for it. V trimming: 4 bases; J trimming: 4 bases; junction bases outside the gene matches: 9. The CDR3 totals 15 residues. Germline V gene sequence: CDR1 DFQATT, CDR2 SNEGSKA (reference sequence). This entry is derived from a study of response to subunit inactivated influenza vaccine. TCRdb re-derived calls from the RT-PCR reads in MiXCR, one entry per CDR3 protein. Counted here are 600,000 to 850,000 distinct CDR3 sequences, less than 15% occurring once; the ten biggest clones make up 7.5% to 8%. The study's findings and limits: Authors suggested each seasonal flu vaccination may recruit only limited numbers of new T cells.

This chain connects TRBV20-1 to TRBJ1-5, with TRBD1 identical over 8 bases. Sample: PBMCs from blood, taken approximately 15 days before vaccination. The TCR sequence derives from a man aged 50 to 60 who received an inactivated influenza vaccine. The CDR3 DNA reads as TGCAGTGCTACAGGGGGCGCGAACGGGAATCAGCCCCAGCATTTT. It is translated as CSATGGANGNQPQHF.